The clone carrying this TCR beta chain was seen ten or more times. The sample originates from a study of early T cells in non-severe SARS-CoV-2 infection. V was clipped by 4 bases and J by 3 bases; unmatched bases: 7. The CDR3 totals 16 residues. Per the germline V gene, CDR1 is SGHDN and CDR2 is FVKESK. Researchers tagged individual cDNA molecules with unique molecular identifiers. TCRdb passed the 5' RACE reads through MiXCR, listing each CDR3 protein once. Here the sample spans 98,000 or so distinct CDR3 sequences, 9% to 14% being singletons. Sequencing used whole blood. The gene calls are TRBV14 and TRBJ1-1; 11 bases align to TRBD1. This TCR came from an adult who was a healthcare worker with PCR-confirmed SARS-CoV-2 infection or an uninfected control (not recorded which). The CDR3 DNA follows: TGTGCCAGCAGCCTGGGACAGGGGGAAGAGTACACTGAAGCTTTCTTT. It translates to CASSLGQGEEYTEAFF.